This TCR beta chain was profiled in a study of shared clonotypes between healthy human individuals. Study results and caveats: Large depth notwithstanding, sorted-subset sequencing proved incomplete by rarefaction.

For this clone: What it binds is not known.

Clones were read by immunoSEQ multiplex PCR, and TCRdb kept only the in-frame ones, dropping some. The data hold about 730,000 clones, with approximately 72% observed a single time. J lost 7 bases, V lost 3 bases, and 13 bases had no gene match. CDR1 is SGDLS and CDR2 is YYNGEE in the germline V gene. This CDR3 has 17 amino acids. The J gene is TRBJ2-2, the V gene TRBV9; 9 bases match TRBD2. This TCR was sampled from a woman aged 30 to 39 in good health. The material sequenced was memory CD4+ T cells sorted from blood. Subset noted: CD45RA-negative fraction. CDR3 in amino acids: CASSEYLAGVENGELFF. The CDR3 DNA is TGTGCCAGCAGCGAATACTTAGCGGGAGTTGAGAACGGGGAGCTGTTTTTT.